This T cell receptor (beta chain) was recorded in a study of cytomegalovirus exposure and HLA in healthy donors. The trim removed 0 bases at V and 4 bases at J, leaving 0 bases unmatched. CDR1 is SGDLS, CDR2 YYNGEE, per germline. The length of the CDR3 is 14 residues. This clone was seen only a few times. PCR employed 60 Vbeta and 13 Jbeta primers. The protocol was immunoSEQ multiplex PCR, while the TCRdb copy is restricted to in-frame clones and leaves out a portion. The repertoire has 120,000 or so clones, 79% of them found once; the top ten carry 1.5% to 2.5%. What was sequenced was PBMCs. The receptor was isolated from a man aged 18 to 35 in good health and CMV-seronegative. The chain has TRBV9 and TRBJ2-2, with 7 nucleotides matching TRBD1. The CDR3 sequence: CASSVDRGTGELFF. CDR3 DNA sequence: TGTGCCAGCAGCGTAGACAGGGGCACCGGGGAGCTGTTTTTT.